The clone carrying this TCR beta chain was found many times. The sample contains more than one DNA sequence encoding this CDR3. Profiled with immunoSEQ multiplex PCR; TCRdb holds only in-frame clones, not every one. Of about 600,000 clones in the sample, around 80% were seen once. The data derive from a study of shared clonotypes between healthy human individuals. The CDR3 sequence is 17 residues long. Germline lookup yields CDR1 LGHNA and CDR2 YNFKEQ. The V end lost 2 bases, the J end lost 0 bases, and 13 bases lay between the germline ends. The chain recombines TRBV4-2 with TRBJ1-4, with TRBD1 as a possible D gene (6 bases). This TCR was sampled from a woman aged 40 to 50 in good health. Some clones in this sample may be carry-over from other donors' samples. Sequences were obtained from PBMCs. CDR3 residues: CASSQSSEGATNEKLFF. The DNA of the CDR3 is TGTGCCAGCAGCCAATCGTCCGAGGGGGCAACTAATGAAAAACTGTTTTTT.